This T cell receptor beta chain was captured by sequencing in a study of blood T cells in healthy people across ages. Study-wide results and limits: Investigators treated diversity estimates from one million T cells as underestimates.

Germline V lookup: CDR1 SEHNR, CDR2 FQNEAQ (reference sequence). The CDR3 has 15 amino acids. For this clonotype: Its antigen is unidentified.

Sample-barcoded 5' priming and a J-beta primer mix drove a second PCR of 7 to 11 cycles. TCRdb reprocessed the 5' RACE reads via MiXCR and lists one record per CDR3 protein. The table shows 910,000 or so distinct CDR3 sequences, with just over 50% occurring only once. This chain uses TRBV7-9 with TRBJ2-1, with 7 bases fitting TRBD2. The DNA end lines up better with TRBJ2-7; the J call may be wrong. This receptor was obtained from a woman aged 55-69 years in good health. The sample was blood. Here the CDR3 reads CASRRAGRGHNEQYF. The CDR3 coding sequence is TGTGCCAGCAGGAGAGCGGGGAGGGGTCACAATGAGCAGTACTTC.